These 5 T cell receptor beta chains were sequenced from one sample in a study of CD8+CD57+ T cells in acquired aplastic anemia. Profiling of TCR beta VDJ combinations and CDR3 sequences used genomic DNA as template. TCRdb processed the reads anew with MiXCR; each CDR3 protein has one entry. The sample comprises 200,000 to 250,000 distinct CDR3 sequences, 65% of which are singletons, and 58% rests with the top ten. An expansion of CD8+CD57+ cells by flow cytometry had been shown in patients chosen for sequencing. The sequenced material came from sorted CD4+, CD8+, or CD8+CD57+ T cells (not recorded which) from PBMCs. Receptors were obtained from a human donor with aplastic anemia.

The rearrangement links TRBV2 to TRBJ2-5; D not certain. The CDR3 totals 11 residues. CDR1 is SNHLY and CDR2 is FYNNEI in the germline V gene. Trimming cost V 5 bases and J 3 bases, with 4 bases left between them. The CDR3 DNA reads TGTGCCAGCAGTCAAAAAGAGACCCAGTACTTC. Translation gives CASSQKETQYF.

This chain uses TRBV29-1 with TRBJ1-1, with unresolved D. The V gene's germline CDR1 is SQVTM and CDR2 ANQGSEA. This CDR3 has 13 amino acids. The V end was cut by 3 bases, the J end by 0 bases, with 8 bases between. The CDR3 DNA follows: TGCAGCGTTGATGGGGATCTGAACACTGAAGCTTTCTTT. Protein: CSVDGDLNTEAFF.

This clonotype was counted a few times. V usage is TRBV9 and J usage is TRBJ1-2; D is perhaps TRBD1 (6 bases). V lost 1 base and J 2 bases, leaving 6 bases between the germline ends. The germline V gene encodes CDR1 SGDLS and CDR2 YYNGEE. The CDR3 loop spans 13 amino acids. The CDR3 reads CASSVTGNYGYTF. The CDR3 bases are TGTGCCAGCAGCGTAACAGGGAACTATGGCTACACCTTC.

V is TRBV4-1 and J is TRBJ2-1; D not resolved. TRBJ2-5 explains the end of the DNA better; the J call may be wrong. The CDR3 contains 12 residues. Germline V gene data show CDR1 as MGHRA and CDR2 as YSYEKL. CDR3 in amino acids: CASSQADETQYF. The DNA of the CDR3 is TGCGCCAGCAGCCAAGCTGATGAGACCCAGTACTTC.

Concerning this clonotype: The conserved closing phenylalanine or tryptophan is absent in this CDR3, likely reflecting a read error. The chain is built from TRBV19 and TRBJ2-7; no clear D gene. Germline V lookup: CDR1 LNHDA, CDR2 SQIVND (reference sequence). CDR3 length equals 12 residues. Deletions cut 6 bases from V and 0 bases from J, with 6 bases between. CDR3 bases: TGTGCCAGTAGCCCGACCTCCTACGAGCAGTACTTA. This codes for CASSPTSYEQYL.